Described below is a single T cell receptor (beta chain) sequence and its context. This entry comes from a study of blood T cell repertoires in COVID-19. As for the study in general: COVID-19 samples, acute and convalescent, were from the United States, Italy and Spain. Sources were T cells, B-cell-depleted T cells, or PBMCs; the material itself was cDNA or gDNA.

Trimming left V 6 bases short and J 1 base short, with 9 bases between. Germline V gives CDR1 LGHDT, CDR2 YNNKEL (reference sequence). This CDR3 is built from 13 residues. Authors' analysis steps: Quantification of nucleated cells was approximated via reference gene primer amplification. Assay: immunoSEQ multiplex PCR; the TCRdb copy retains only in-frame clones and omits some. That table gives V, J and clone size, and the DNA gave D and trimming. This table holds about 86,000 clones, over 80% found once. The specimen sequenced was peripheral blood. The source is a woman aged 80 or older with active or convalescent COVID-19. The chain couples TRBV3-1 (or the pseudogene TRBV3-2) to TRBJ1-2, with a weak D call TRBD1 (6 bases). The CDR3, as DNA: TGTGCCAGCAGTCGACAGGATAACTATGGCTACACCTTC. This codes for CASSRQDNYGYTF.